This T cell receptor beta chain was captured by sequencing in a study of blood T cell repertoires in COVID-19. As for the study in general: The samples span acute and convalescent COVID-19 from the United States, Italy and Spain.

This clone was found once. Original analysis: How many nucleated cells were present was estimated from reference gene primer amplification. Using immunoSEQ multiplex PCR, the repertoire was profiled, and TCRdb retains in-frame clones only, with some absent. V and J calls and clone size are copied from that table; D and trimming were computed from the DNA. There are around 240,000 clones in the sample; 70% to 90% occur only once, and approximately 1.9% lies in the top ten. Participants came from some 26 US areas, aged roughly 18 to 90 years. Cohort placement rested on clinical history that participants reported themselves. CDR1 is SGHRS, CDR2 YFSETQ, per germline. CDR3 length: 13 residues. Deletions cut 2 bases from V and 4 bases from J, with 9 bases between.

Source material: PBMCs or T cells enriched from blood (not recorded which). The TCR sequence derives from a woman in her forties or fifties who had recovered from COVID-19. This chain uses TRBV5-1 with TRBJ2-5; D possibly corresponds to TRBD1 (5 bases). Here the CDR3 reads CASSFGRGETQYF. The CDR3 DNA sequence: TGCGCCAGCAGCTTTGGAAGGGGAGAGACCCAGTACTTC.